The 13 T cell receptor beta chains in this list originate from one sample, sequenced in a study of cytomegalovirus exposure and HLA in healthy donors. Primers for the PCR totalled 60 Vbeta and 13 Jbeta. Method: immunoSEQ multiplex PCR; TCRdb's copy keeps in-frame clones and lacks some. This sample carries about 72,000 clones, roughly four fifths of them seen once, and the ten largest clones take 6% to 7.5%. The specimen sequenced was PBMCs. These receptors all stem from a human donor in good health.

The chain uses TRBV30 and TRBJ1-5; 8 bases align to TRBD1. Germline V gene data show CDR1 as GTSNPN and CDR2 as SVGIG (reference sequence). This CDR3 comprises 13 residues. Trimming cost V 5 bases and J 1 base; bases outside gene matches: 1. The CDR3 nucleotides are TGTGCCTGGGGACAGGGAAGCAATCAGCCCCAGCATTTT. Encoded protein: CAWGQGSNQPQHF. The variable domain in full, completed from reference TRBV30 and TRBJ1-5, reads SQTIHQWPATLVQPVGSPLSLECTVEGTSNPNLYWYRQAAGRGLQLLFYSVGIGQISSEVPQNLSASRPQDRQFILSSKKLLLSDSGFYLCAWGQGSNQPQHFGDGTRLSIL.

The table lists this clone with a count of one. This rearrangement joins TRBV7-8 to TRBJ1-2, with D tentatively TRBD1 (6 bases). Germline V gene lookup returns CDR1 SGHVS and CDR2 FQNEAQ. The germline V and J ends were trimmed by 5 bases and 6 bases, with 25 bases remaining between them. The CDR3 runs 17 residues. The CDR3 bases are TGTGCCAGCAGCCAGCGGACAGAGGGCAGGTTGGGGCATGGCTACACCTTC. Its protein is CASSQRTEGRLGHGYTF. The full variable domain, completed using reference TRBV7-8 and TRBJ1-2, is GAGVSQSPRYKVAKRGQDVALRCDPISGHVSLFWYQQALGQGPEFLTYFQNEAQLDKSGLPSDRFFAERPEGSVSTLKIQRTQQEDSAVYLCASSQRTEGRLGHGYTFGSGTRLTVV.

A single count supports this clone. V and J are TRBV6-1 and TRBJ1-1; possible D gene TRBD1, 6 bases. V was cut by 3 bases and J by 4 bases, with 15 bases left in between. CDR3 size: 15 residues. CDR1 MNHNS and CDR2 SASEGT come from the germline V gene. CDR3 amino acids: CASSDQTIRGTEAFF. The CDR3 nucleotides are TGTGCCAGCAGTGATCAGACTATCAGGGGCACTGAAGCTTTCTTT.

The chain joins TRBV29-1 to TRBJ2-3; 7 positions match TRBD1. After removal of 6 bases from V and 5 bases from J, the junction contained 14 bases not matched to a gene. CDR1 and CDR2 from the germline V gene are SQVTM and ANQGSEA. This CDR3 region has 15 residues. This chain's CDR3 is CSVGYGRTGQDTQYF. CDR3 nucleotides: TGCAGCGTAGGATACGGGCGGACAGGCCAAGATACGCAGTATTTT.

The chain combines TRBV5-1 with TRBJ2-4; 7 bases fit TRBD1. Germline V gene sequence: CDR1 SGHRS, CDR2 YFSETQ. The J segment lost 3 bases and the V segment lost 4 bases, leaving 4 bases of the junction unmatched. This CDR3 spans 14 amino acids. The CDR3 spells CASSPGQSKNIQYF. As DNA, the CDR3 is TGCGCCAGCAGCCCGGGACAGAGCAAAAACATTCAGTACTTC.

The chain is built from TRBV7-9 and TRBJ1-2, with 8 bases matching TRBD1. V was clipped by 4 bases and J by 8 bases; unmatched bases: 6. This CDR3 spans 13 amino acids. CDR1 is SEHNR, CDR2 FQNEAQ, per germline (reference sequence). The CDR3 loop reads CASSSYRGEGYTF. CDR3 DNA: TGTGCCAGCAGCTCCTACAGGGGGGAGGGCTACACCTTC.

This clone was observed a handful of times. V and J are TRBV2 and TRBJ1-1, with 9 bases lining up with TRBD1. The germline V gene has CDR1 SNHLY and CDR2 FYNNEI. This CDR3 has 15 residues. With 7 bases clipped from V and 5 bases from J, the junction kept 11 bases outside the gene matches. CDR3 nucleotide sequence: TGTGCCAGCACTTTGCAACAGGGGGCGCAAACTGAAGCTTTCTTT. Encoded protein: CASTLQQGAQTEAFF.

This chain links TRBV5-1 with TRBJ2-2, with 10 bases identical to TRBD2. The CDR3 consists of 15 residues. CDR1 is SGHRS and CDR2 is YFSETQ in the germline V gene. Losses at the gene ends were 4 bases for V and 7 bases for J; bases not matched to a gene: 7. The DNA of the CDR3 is TGCGCCAGCAGCGGCGGGACTAGCGAGGGCGGGGAGCTGTTTTTT. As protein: CASSGGTSEGGELFF. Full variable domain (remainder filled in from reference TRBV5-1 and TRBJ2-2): KAGVTQTPRYLIKTRGQQVTLSCSPISGHRSVSWYQQTPGQGLQFLFEYFSETQRNKGNFPGRFSGRQFSNSRSEMNVSTLELGDSALYLCASSGGTSEGGELFFGEGSRLTVL.

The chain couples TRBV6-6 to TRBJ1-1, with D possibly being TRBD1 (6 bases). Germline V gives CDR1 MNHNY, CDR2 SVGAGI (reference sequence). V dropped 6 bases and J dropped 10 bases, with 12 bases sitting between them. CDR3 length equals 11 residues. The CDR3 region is CASSHREGAFF. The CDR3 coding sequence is TGTGCCAGCAGCCACAGGGAGGGAGCTTTCTTT.

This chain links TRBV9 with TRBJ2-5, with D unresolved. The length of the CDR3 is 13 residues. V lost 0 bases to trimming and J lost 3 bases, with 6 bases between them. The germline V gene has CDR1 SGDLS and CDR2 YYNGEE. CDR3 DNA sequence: TGTGCCAGCAGCGTAGGTGTAGAAGAGACCCAGTACTTC. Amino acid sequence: CASSVGVEETQYF.

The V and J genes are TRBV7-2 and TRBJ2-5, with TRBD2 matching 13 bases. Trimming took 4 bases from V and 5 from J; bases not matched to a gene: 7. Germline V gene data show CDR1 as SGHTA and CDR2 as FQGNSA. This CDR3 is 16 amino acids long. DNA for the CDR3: TGTGCCAGCAGCTGGTCACTAGCGGGGGGGAAGGAGACCCAGTACTTC. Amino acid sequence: CASSWSLAGGKETQYF.

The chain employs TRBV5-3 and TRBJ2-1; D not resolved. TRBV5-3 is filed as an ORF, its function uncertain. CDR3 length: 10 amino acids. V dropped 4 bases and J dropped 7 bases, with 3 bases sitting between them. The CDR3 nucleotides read TGTGCCAGAAGCCAAAATGAGCAGTTCTTC. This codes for CARSQNEQFF.

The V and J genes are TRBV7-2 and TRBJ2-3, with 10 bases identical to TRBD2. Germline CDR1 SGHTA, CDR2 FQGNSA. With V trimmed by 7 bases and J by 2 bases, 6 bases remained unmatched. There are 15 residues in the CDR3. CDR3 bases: TGTGCCAGCACCTCTAGCGGGGGCCCCACAGATACGCAGTATTTT. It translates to CASTSSGGPTDTQYF. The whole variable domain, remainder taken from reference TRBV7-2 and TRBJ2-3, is GAGVSQSPSNKVTEKGKDVELRCDPISGHTALYWYRQSLGQGLEFLIYFQGNSAPDKSGLPSDRFSAERTGGSVSTLTIQRTQQEDSAVYLCASTSSGGPTDTQYFGPGTRLTVL.